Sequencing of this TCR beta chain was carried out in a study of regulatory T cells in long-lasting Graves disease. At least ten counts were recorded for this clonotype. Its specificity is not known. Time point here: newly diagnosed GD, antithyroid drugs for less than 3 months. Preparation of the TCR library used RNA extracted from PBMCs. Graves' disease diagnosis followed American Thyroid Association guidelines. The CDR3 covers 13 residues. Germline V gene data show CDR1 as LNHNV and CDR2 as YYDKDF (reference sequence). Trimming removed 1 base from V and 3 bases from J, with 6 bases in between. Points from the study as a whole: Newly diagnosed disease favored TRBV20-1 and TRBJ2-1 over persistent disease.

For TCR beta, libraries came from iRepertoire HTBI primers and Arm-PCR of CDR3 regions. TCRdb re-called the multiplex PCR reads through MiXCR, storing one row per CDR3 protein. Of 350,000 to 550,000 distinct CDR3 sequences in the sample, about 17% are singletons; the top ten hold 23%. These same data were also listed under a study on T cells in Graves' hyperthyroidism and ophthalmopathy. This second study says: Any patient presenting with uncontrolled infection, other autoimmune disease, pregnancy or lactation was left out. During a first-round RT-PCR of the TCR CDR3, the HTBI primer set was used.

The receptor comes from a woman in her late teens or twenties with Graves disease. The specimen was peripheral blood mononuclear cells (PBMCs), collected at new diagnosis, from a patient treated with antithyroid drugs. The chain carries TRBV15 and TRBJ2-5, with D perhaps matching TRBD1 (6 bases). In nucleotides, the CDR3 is TGTGCCACCAGCAGAGGGACAGAAGAGACCCAGTACTTC. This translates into CATSRGTEETQYF.